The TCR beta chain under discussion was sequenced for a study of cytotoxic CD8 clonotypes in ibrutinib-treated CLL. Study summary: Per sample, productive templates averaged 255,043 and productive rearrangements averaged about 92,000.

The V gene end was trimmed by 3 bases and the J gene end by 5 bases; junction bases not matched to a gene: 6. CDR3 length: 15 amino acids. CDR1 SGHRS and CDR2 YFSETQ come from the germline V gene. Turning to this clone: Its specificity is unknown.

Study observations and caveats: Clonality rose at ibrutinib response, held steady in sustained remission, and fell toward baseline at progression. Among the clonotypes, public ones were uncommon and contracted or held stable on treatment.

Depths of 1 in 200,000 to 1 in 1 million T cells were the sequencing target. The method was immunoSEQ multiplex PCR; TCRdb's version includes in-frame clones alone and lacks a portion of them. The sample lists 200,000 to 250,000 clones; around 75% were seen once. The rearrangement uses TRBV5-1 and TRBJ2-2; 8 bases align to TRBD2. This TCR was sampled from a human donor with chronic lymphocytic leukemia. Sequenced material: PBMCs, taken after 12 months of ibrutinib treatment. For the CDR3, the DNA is TGCGCCAGCAGCTCCATAGCGGGATTGACCGGGGAGCTGTTTTTT. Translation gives CASSSIAGLTGELFF.